A single TCR beta chain is shown here with its context. The data belong to a study of blood T cell repertoires in COVID-19. Study details: Acute-phase and convalescent COVID-19 samples originated in the United States, Italy and Spain. From T cells, B-cell-depleted T cells, or PBMCs came the material, which was cDNA or gDNA.

Sequenced by immunoSEQ multiplex PCR; TCRdb stores in-frame clones only, minus some. The sample consists of 140,000 to 150,000 clones, under 90% of them appearing once. What was sequenced was peripheral blood. This clonotype originated in a human donor in a cohort sampled during active COVID-19.

This CDR3 is CASSLPSASYEQYF. CDR3 DNA: TGTGCCAGCAGTTTGCCTAGCGCCAGCTACGAGCAGTACTTC. The chain employs TRBV7-2 and TRBJ2-7; D is perhaps TRBD2 (6 bases). The CDR3 has 14 residues. Germline V gene lookup returns CDR1 SGHTA and CDR2 FQGNSA. The V and J ends lost 6 bases and 3 bases respectively, with 15 bases between them.